The clone carrying this TCR beta chain appeared once. A read error may produce the germline difference seen at one junction end. From germline, CDR1 is SSHAT and CDR2 FNYEAQ (reference sequence). The CDR3 totals 15 residues. The sample is drawn from a study of blood T cell repertoires in COVID-19. Background on the study: COVID-19 samples from acute and convalescent phases originated in the United States, Italy and Spain. In each case, the material was cDNA or gDNA derived from T cells, B-cell-depleted T cells, or PBMCs.

Original processing methods: Nucleated cell number was recorded as an estimate derived from reference gene primer amplification. The protocol was immunoSEQ multiplex PCR, while the TCRdb copy is restricted to in-frame clones and leaves out a portion. V, J and clone size reflect that table, while D and trimming were determined from the DNA. Of 350,000 to 450,000 clones in the sample, around nine tenths were seen once. The chain couples TRBV7-7 to TRBJ2-5; 9 positions agree with TRBD2. The sample taken for sequencing was peripheral blood. The TCR sequence derives from a human donor in a cohort sampled during active COVID-19. CDR3 region: CASRPLAGGKETQYF. CDR3 DNA: TGTGCTAGCAGACCCCTGGCGGGGGGGAAAGAGACCCAGTACTTC.